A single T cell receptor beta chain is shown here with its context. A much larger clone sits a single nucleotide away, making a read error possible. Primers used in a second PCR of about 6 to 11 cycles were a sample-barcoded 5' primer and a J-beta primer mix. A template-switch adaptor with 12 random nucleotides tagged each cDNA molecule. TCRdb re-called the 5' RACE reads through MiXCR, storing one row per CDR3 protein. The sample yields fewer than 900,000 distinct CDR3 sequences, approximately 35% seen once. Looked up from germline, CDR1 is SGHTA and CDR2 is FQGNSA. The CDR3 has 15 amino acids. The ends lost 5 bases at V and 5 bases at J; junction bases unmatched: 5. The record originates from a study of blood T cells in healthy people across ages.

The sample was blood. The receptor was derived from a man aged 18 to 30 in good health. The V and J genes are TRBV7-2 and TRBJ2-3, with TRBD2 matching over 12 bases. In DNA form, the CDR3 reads TGTGCCAGCAGCCCTAGCGGGGGGGCTGTAGATACGCAGTATTTT. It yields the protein CASSPSGGAVDTQYF.